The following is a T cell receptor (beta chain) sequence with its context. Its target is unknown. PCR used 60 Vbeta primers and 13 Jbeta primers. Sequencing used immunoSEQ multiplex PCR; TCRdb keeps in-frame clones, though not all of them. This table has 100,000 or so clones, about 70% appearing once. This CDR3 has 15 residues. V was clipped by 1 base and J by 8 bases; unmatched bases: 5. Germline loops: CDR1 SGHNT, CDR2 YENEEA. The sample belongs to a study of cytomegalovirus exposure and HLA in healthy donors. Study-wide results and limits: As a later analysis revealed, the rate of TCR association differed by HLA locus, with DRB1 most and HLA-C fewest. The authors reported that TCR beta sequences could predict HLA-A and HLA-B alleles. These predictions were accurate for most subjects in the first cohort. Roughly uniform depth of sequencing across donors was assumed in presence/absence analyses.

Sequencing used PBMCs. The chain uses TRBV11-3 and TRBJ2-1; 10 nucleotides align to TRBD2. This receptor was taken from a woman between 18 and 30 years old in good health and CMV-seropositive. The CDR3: CASSLASGSSYEQFF. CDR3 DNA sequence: TGTGCCAGCAGCTTAGCTAGCGGGAGTAGTTATGAGCAGTTCTTC. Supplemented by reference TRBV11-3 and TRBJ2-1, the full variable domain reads EAGVVQSPRYKIIEKKQPVAFWCNPISGHNTLYWYLQNLGQGPELLIRYENEEAVDDSQLPKDRFSAERLKGVDSTLKIQPAELGDSAVYLCASSLASGSSYEQFFGPGTRLTVL.